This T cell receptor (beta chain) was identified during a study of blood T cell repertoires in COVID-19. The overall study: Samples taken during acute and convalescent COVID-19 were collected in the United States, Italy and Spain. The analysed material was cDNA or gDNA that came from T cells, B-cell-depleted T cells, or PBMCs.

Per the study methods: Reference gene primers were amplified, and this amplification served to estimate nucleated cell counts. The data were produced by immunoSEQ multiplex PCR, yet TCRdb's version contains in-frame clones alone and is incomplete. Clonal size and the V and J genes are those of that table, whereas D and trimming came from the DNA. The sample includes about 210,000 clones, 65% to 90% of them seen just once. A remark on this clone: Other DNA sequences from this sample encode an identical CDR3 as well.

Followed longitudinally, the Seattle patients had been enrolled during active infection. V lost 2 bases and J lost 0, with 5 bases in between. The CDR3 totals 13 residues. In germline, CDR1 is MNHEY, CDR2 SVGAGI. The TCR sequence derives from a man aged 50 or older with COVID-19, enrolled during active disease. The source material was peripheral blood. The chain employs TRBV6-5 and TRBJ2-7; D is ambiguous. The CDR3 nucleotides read TGTGCCAGCAGTTACCGTAGCTCCTACGAGCAGTACTTC. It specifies CASSYRSSYEQYF.